These 14 T cell receptor beta chains share one sample of origin, sequenced in a study of T cells in Graves' hyperthyroidism and ophthalmopathy. Authors of the study amplified TCR beta CDR3 regions from RNA transcripts. A first-round RT-PCR of the TCR CDR3 used the HTBI primer set. TCRdb itself ran the multiplex PCR reads through MiXCR, one entry per CDR3 protein. The sample includes hundreds of thousands of distinct CDR3 sequences, less than 25% of them seen just once. The specimen was blood. The receptors originated from a woman in her twenties or thirties with Graves' ophthalmopathy.

Many counts were recorded for this clonotype. The chain joins TRBV28 to TRBJ2-7; a weak D match, TRBD1 (6 bases). Germline CDR1 reads MDHEN; CDR2 reads SYDVKM. The germline V and J ends were trimmed by 8 bases and 0 bases, with 14 bases remaining between them. CDR3 size: 14 residues. The chain's CDR3 is CASSTTGISYEQYF. The CDR3 region has the DNA TGTGCCAGCTCAACTACAGGGATCTCCTACGAGCAGTACTTC.

This clonotype was counted a few times. The J gene is TRBJ2-5, the V gene TRBV5-1, with TRBD2 matching over 14 bases. CDR1 and CDR2 from the germline V gene are SGHRS and YFSETQ. The CDR3 has 16 amino acids. V trimming: 3 bases; J trimming: 7 bases; junction bases outside the gene matches: 8. The CDR3 reads CASSSTSGGALGTQYF. The CDR3 DNA reads as TGCGCCAGCAGCTCGACTAGCGGGGGGGCCCTCGGGACCCAGTACTTC. The entire variable domain, with the rest obtained from reference TRBV5-1 and TRBJ2-5, is as follows: KAGVTQTPRYLIKTRGQQVTLSCSPISGHRSVSWYQQTPGQGLQFLFEYFSETQRNKGNFPGRFSGRQFSNSRSEMNVSTLELGDSALYLCASSSTSGGALGTQYFGPGTRLLVL.

This clonotype was picked up many times. The V call is TRBV29-1, the J call TRBJ2-7, with 7 nucleotides matching TRBD2. J lost 2 bases, V lost 1 base, and 5 bases had no gene match. In germline, CDR1 is SQVTM, CDR2 ANQGSEA. This CDR3 is built from 14 residues. The CDR3 sequence is CSVEGRGSTYEQYF. CDR3 DNA sequence: TGCAGCGTTGAAGGGCGGGGGTCTACCTACGAGCAGTACTTC.

In this sample, this clonotype turned up many times. The rearrangement links TRBV20-1 to TRBJ2-7; the D is unclear. Between the trimmed V and J ends, which lost 2 bases and 4 bases, there was a span of 12 bases. This CDR3 region has 13 residues. Per germline, CDR1 DFQATT and CDR2 SNEGSKA (reference sequence). CDR3 nucleotides: TGCAGTGCTAGAAAATTTGGGGTTTACGAGCAGTACTTC. This encodes CSARKFGVYEQYF.

V and J are TRBV7-9 and TRBJ1-1; a possible D gene is TRBD1 (6 bases). There are 15 residues in the CDR3. The germline V and J ends were trimmed by 5 bases and 3 bases, with 16 bases remaining between them. Germline lookup yields CDR1 SEHNR and CDR2 FQNEAQ (reference sequence). The CDR3 DNA is TGTGCCAGCAGCCCGGGTGCGGCAGGGGACACTGAAGCTTTCTTT. Protein: CASSPGAAGDTEAFF.

Concerning this clonotype itself: A single base separates this from a much larger clone, so it may be a read error. The chain couples TRBV28 to TRBJ2-4, with TRBD1 matching 9 bases. The CDR3 sequence is 14 residues long. Trimming took 5 bases from V and 4 from J; bases not matched to a gene: 3. In germline, CDR1 is MDHEN, CDR2 SYDVKM. DNA for the CDR3: TGTGCCAGCAGTGGCGGGACAGGGAAAAACATTCAGTACTTC. This gives the protein CASSGGTGKNIQYF.

This clonotype was observed a few times. Being one base from a much bigger clone, this may be a read error. The chain is built from TRBV3-1 and TRBJ1-1; 7 bases agree with TRBD1. The trim removed 8 bases at V and 4 bases at J, leaving 4 bases unmatched. The CDR3 runs 12 residues. Per the germline V gene, CDR1 is LGHDT and CDR2 is YNNKEL (reference sequence). The CDR3 sequence: CASARDSTEAFF. The CDR3 DNA is TGTGCCAGCGCCAGGGACAGCACTGAAGCTTTCTTT. The full variable domain, rest sourced from reference TRBV3-1 and TRBJ1-1, is DTAVSQTPKYLVTQMGNDKSIKCEQNLGHDTMYWYKQDSKKFLKIMFSYNNKELIINETVPNRFSPKSPDKAHLNLHINSLELGDSAVYFCASARDSTEAFFGQGTRLTVV.

Ten or more counts support this clonotype. The chain combines TRBV4-1 with TRBJ2-5, with D perhaps matching TRBD2 (5 bases). The CDR3 is 13 amino acids. Trimming took 5 bases from V and 2 from J, leaving 9 bases between them. Germline V CDR1 and CDR2: MGHRA, YSYEKL. The CDR3 nucleotides read TGCGCCAGCAGCACTGGACTGCAAGAGACCCAGTACTTC. Translating it yields CASSTGLQETQYF.

This clonotype was seen only a few times. The chain has TRBV10-3 and TRBJ1-1, with 8 positions matching TRBD1. The CDR3 spans 14 residues. CDR1 and CDR2 (germline): ENHRY, SYGVKD. Trimming cost V 4 bases and J 1 base; bases outside gene matches: 2. CDR3 region: CAISADRGNTEAFF. The CDR3 DNA reads TGTGCCATCAGTGCTGACAGGGGGAACACTGAAGCTTTCTTT.

At least ten counts were recorded for this clonotype. The J gene is TRBJ2-5, the V gene TRBV5-1; D remains unclear. CDR1 SGHRS and CDR2 YFSETQ come from the germline V gene. The CDR3 is made up of 15 amino acids. With 0 bases removed from V and 2 bases from J, the gap between germline ends came to 11 bases. Written as DNA, the CDR3 is TGCGCCAGCAGCTTGGCCTCTACGTATCAAGAGACCCAGTACTTC. This codes for CASSLASTYQETQYF. The variable domain in full, with the rest retrieved from reference TRBV5-1 and TRBJ2-5, is KAGVTQTPRYLIKTRGQQVTLSCSPISGHRSVSWYQQTPGQGLQFLFEYFSETQRNKGNFPGRFSGRQFSNSRSEMNVSTLELGDSALYLCASSLASTYQETQYFGPGTRLLVL.

The chain recombines TRBV12-3 or TRBV12-4 with TRBJ2-2; no clear D gene. The CDR3 length is 11 residues. V was pared by 10 bases and J by 7 bases, with 10 bases between. The CDR3, as DNA: TGTGCCACCCATCTCTACGGGGAGCTGTTTTTT. Protein product: CATHLYGELFF.

The chain carries TRBV27 and TRBJ2-2; D is perhaps TRBD2 (6 bases). The CDR3 covers 15 residues. Germline lookup yields CDR1 MNHEY and CDR2 SMNVEV (reference sequence). The V end was cut by 1 base, the J end by 5 bases, with 11 bases between. The DNA of the CDR3 is TGTGCCAGCAGTTTATGGAGGGAAGGTACCGGGGAGCTGTTTTTT. Translated: CASSLWREGTGELFF.

This clonotype has ten or more counts. This chain uses TRBV28 with TRBJ2-7; perhaps TRBD1 as D (5 bases). CDR1 and CDR2 from the germline V gene are MDHEN and SYDVKM. The CDR3 is made up of 16 amino acids. V lost 3 bases to trimming and J lost 0 bases, with 15 bases between them. CDR3 in amino acids: CASSLPRQPYSYEQYF. The CDR3 nucleotides read TGTGCCAGCAGTTTGCCCAGACAGCCTTACTCCTACGAGCAGTACTTC. Full variable domain (rest looked up from reference TRBV28 and TRBJ2-7): DVKVTQSSRYLVKRTGEKVFLECVQDMDHENMFWYRQDPGLGLRLIYFSYDVKMKEKGDIPEGYSVSREKKERFSLILESASTNQTSMYLCASSLPRQPYSYEQYFGPGTRLTVT.

J is TRBJ1-5 and V is TRBV4-1; maybe TRBD1 (5 bases). The germline CDR1 and CDR2 sequences are MGHRA and YSYEKL. The CDR3 is made up of 17 amino acids. The V end lost 8 bases, the J end lost 3 bases, and 23 bases lay between the germline ends. For the CDR3, the DNA is TGCGCCAGCCCCCATTTGGCAGGGTACACCTCCAATCAGCCCCAGCATTTT. It is translated as CASPHLAGYTSNQPQHF.